This T cell receptor (beta chain) was identified during a study of neurological immune-mediated disorders. On the study more broadly: Within the group of 34 multiple sclerosis patients, approximately 31 were relapsing-remitting, while 3 were secondary progressive. Study findings and constraints: Private repertoires in all groups were suggested by the absence of shared CDR3 amino acid sequences among expanded clones across subjects.

The CDR3 runs 15 residues. CDR1 is SQVTM, CDR2 ANQGSEA, per germline. V shed 2 bases and J shed 8 bases, with 18 bases lying between them. Many counts were recorded for this clonotype. The antigen is undetermined. The team produced cDNA through 5'RACE using 10-nucleotide random UMIs. Over 200 million TCR-beta sequences from 15-18 subjects came out of each sequencing run. From the 5' RACE reads, TCRdb called clonotypes with MiXCR, one entry per CDR3 protein. The repertoire holds 35,000 or so distinct CDR3 sequences, under 4% seen once, with around 8% in the top ten. The time point here: longitudinal time-point 1 (baseline).

The receptor was derived from a woman aged 55-70 years with multiple sclerosis. The material sequenced was PBMCs. V gene TRBV29-1 combines with J gene TRBJ1-4, with D perhaps matching TRBD1 (5 bases). DNA of the CDR3: TGCAGCGTTGAAAAAGGGGATTTTCGACAGGAAAAACTGTTTTTT. Translating it yields CSVEKGDFRQEKLFF.